The 12 T cell receptor beta chains given below trace back to one sample, sequenced in a study of blood T cell repertoires in COVID-19. Some clones are missing from TCRdb's copy, which holds only in-frame ones; the method was immunoSEQ multiplex PCR. The sample records 150,000 to 200,000 clones, roughly 87% being singletons. The sequenced sample consisted of peripheral blood. The receptors were gathered from a woman aged 50 to 65 with acute or convalescent COVID-19.

The V and J genes are TRBV9 and TRBJ2-6; weak D call: TRBD2 (5 bases). The germline V gene has CDR1 SGDLS and CDR2 YYNGEE. V lost 3 bases, J lost 0 bases, and 16 bases lay in between. The CDR3 has 18 amino acids. The CDR3 DNA sequence: TGTGCCAGCAGCGCATCAGCGGAGAGGCTCTCTGGGGCCAACGTCCTGACTTTC. It translates to CASSASAERLSGANVLTF.

This chain uses TRBV3-1 (or the pseudogene TRBV3-2) with TRBJ1-1; no clear D. The length of the CDR3 is 16 residues. V was pared by 4 bases and J by 2 bases, with 17 bases between. Germline V gene sequence: CDR1 LGHDT, CDR2 YNNKEL (reference sequence). As DNA, the CDR3 is TGTGCCAGCAGCCCCCTAGGTAGTGTTTTTAACACTGAAGCTTTCTTT. This codes for CASSPLGSVFNTEAFF.

This clone appeared a single time. The chain carries TRBV5-4 and TRBJ2-5, with TRBD2 as a possible D gene (7 bases). Trimming took 0 bases from V and 5 from J, leaving 17 bases between them. From germline, CDR1 is SGHNT and CDR2 YYREEE (reference sequence). This CDR3 comprises 16 residues. Here the CDR3 DNA reads TGTGCCAGCAGCTTGGTTGGGGGGGCCGTCGGCGAGACCCAGTACTTC. This sequence encodes CASSLVGGAVGETQYF.

The V gene is TRBV10-3, the J gene TRBJ2-1, with 10 nucleotides matching TRBD2. This CDR3 is built from 16 residues. V shed 7 bases and J 8 bases; nucleotides not matched to a gene: 14. The V gene's germline CDR1 is ENHRY and CDR2 SYGVKD. The CDR3 spells CAIIADPLLAGYEQFF. In DNA form, the CDR3 reads TGTGCCATCATAGCCGATCCTCTACTAGCGGGATATGAGCAGTTCTTC.

The V and J genes are TRBV29-1 and TRBJ2-1, with 11 bases fitting TRBD2. The germline gives CDR1 SQVTM, CDR2 ANQGSEA. V was pared by 5 bases and J by 6 bases, with 15 bases of the junction left unmatched. The CDR3 extends over 17 amino acids. The chain's CDR3 is CSVPGPTGTSGFNEQFF. In DNA, the CDR3 is TGCAGCGTTCCAGGGCCAACCGGGACTAGCGGATTCAATGAGCAGTTCTTC.

This chain joins TRBV18 and TRBJ1-5, with no clear D. The V gene's germline CDR1 is KGHSH and CDR2 LQKENI. The V end was cut by 4 bases, the J end by 2 bases, with 15 bases between. The length of the CDR3 is 16 residues. This CDR3 reads CASSLRSVVGNQPQHF. CDR3 in DNA: TGTGCCAGCTCACTAAGATCGGTTGTCGGCAATCAGCCCCAGCATTTT.

This rearrangement joins TRBV4-1 to TRBJ1-2, with D uncertain. Looked up from germline, CDR1 is MGHRA and CDR2 is YSYEKL. Deletions cut 3 bases from V and 5 bases from J, with 16 bases between. The CDR3 sequence is 15 residues long. The CDR3 DNA is TGCGCCAGCAGCCACGGGAGCCAGCGTGGGTATGGCTACACCTTC. Translating gives CASSHGSQRGYGYTF.

This chain joins TRBV30 and TRBJ1-5; 7 bases match TRBD1. The V gene end was trimmed by 2 bases and the J gene end by 5 bases; junction bases not matched to a gene: 3. The CDR3 is 13 amino acids. Germline CDR1 reads GTSNPN; CDR2 reads SVGIG (reference sequence). CDR3 loop: CAWSPRGDQPQHF. In nucleotides, the CDR3 is TGTGCCTGGAGTCCCAGGGGGGATCAGCCCCAGCATTTT.

The rearrangement links TRBV5-5 to TRBJ2-2, with TRBD2 matching 8 bases. Germline V lookup: CDR1 SGHKS, CDR2 YYEKEE (reference sequence). J gave up 1 base and V 1 base, and 3 bases lay outside the gene matches. The CDR3 is 16 amino acids. DNA of the CDR3: TGTGCCAGCAGCTTGAGGAGCGGGGGGAACACCGGGGAGCTGTTTTTT. This translates into CASSLRSGGNTGELFF.

Here the CDR3 reads CASSRGGGYTF. DNA of the CDR3: TGTGCCAGCAGCCGGGGAGGGGGCTACACCTTC. J is TRBJ1-2 and V is TRBV11-2; D is ambiguous. From germline, CDR1 is SGHAT and CDR2 FQNNGV. V was clipped by 5 bases and J by 8 bases, with 9 bases between them. The CDR3 covers 11 residues. The whole variable domain, remainder taken from reference TRBV11-2 and TRBJ1-2, is EAGVAQSPRYKIIEKRQSVAFWCNPISGHATLYWYQQILGQGPKLLIQFQNNGVVDDSQLPKDRFSAERLKGVDSTLKIQPAKLEDSAVYLCASSRGGGYTFGSGTRLTVV.

The gene calls are TRBV11-2 and TRBJ2-5; 8 bases fit TRBD1. V trimming: 4 bases; J trimming: 5 bases; junction bases outside the gene matches: 9. This CDR3 has 15 residues. From germline, CDR1 is SGHAT and CDR2 FQNNGV. In DNA, the CDR3 is TGTGCCAGCAGCTCAGGGGGCCCGGTCGCCGAGACCCAGTACTTC. It codes for CASSSGGPVAETQYF.

The J gene is TRBJ1-2, the V gene TRBV18; D gene ambiguous. V was shortened by 3 bases and J by 2 bases, with 7 bases between the two germline ends. In germline, CDR1 is KGHSH, CDR2 LQKENI. This CDR3 has 13 residues. The CDR3 spells CASSPGRNYGYTF. The CDR3 nucleotides are TGTGCCAGCTCACCGGGGAGGAACTATGGCTACACCTTC.